This T cell receptor (beta chain) stems from a study of blood T cells in healthy people across ages. Study results and limitations: While age rose, TCR beta diversity per million T cells dropped in a roughly linear way. Long-lived donors exceeded aged donors in naive CD4+ cells and diversity.

The second PCR ran about 6 to 11 cycles with a sample-barcoded 5' primer and J-beta primers. TCRdb independently ran MiXCR on the 5' RACE reads; one entry per CDR3 protein. Among 1.5 million to 2 million distinct CDR3 sequences listed, 28% were seen once. Only a few counts were recorded for this clonotype. Its target is not known. There are 15 residues in the CDR3. Trimming removed 4 bases from V and 6 bases from J, with 16 bases in between. The V gene's germline CDR1 is MDHEN and CDR2 SYDVKM. This chain uses TRBV28 with TRBJ2-1; the D gene is possibly TRBD1 (7 bases). This TCR was recovered from a woman aged 25-40 years in good health. Input material: blood. In DNA, the CDR3 is TGTGCCAGCAGTTGGCCAGGGGGGCTGGGCAATGAGCAGTTCTTC. It specifies CASSWPGGLGNEQFF.